The 25 T cell receptor beta chains listed next were all sequenced from one sample in a study of blood T cell repertoires in COVID-19. Produced via immunoSEQ multiplex PCR; TCRdb's table is partial and in-frame only. This sample carries roughly 130,000 clones, roughly 86% of them seen once, and the ten largest clones take more than 3.5%. Sample: peripheral blood. The origin of the receptors is a woman in her sixties with acute or convalescent COVID-19.

The chain couples TRBV7-9 to TRBJ1-1; D unresolved. The CDR3 is made up of 15 amino acids. Between the trimmed V and J ends, which lost 1 base and 2 bases, there was a span of 11 bases. Germline V lookup: CDR1 SEHNR, CDR2 FQNEAQ (reference sequence). CDR3 sequence: CASSLVLHGNTEAFF. CDR3 coding DNA: TGTGCCAGCAGCTTAGTTCTCCATGGCAACACTGAAGCTTTCTTT.

The CDR3 DNA reads TGTGCCAGCAGCTCCCGGGGACAGGGGATAAATTCACCCCTCCACTTT. Protein product: CASSSRGQGINSPLHF. The chain couples TRBV11-2 to TRBJ1-6, with 10 positions matching TRBD1. The V gene end was trimmed by 4 bases and the J gene end by 7 bases; junction bases not matched to a gene: 7. Germline V CDR1 and CDR2: SGHAT, FQNNGV. This CDR3 is 16 amino acids long.

This chain links TRBV29-1 with TRBJ2-1; tentatively, D is TRBD2 (6 bases). Germline V CDR1 and CDR2: SQVTM, ANQGSEA. The CDR3 consists of 15 residues. Trimming pared 3 bases from V and 2 bases from J, leaving 14 bases between. CDR3 coding DNA: TGCAGCGTTGAGGGAGGAACCTTCGCCTACAATGAGCAGTTCTTC. The encoded protein is CSVEGGTFAYNEQFF.

This clone was observed at least ten times. For the CDR3, the DNA is TGTGCCAGCAGTTACGGCGGTCTCAATCAGCCCCAGCATTTT. Its translation is CASSYGGLNQPQHF. The chain is built from TRBV6-2 or TRBV6-3 and TRBJ1-5; D is ambiguous. In germline, CDR1 is MNHEY, CDR2 SVGEGT. The CDR3 loop spans 14 amino acids. V was pared by 2 bases and J by 3 bases, with 8 bases between.

This chain connects TRBV28 to TRBJ1-5, with D perhaps TRBD1 (5 bases). The CDR3 runs 14 residues. Between the trimmed V and J ends, which lost 4 bases and 7 bases, there was a span of 14 bases. Germline CDR1 reads MDHEN; CDR2 reads SYDVKM. The CDR3 nucleotides are TGTGCCAGCAGTTCGGGGGGAAGAGGGCAGCCCCAGCATTTT. Its protein product is CASSSGGRGQPQHF.

V usage is TRBV15 and J usage is TRBJ1-4; D unclear. Germline CDR1 and CDR2: LNHNV and YYDKDF (reference sequence). The CDR3 runs to 15 residues. Trimming shortened V by 0 bases and J by 10 bases, and 15 bases separated the two germline ends. The CDR3 sequence: CATSRDVVPGGKLFF. The CDR3 DNA is TGTGCCACCAGCAGAGATGTGGTGCCAGGTGGAAAACTGTTTTTT.

The CDR3 bases are TGTGCCAGCAGTTACGACCTTAGGGGTGGCTACACCTTC. Residues: CASSYDLRGGYTF. V and J are TRBV6-5 and TRBJ1-2, with D possibly being TRBD1 (5 bases). The V and J ends lost 2 bases and 7 bases respectively, with 11 bases between them. CDR1 and CDR2 from the germline V gene are MNHEY and SVGAGI. This CDR3 region has 13 residues.

The chain couples TRBV29-1 to TRBJ1-1; tentatively, D is TRBD1 (6 bases). V was shortened by 7 bases and J by 7 bases, with 16 bases between the two germline ends. Germline V CDR1 and CDR2: SQVTM, ANQGSEA. There are 12 residues in the CDR3. The chain's CDR3 is CSAATGRVEAFF. Written as DNA, the CDR3 is TGCAGCGCTGCGACAGGCAGGGTTGAAGCTTTCTTT.

V and J are TRBV27 and TRBJ1-4; D is ambiguous. CDR1 is MNHEY and CDR2 is SMNVEV in the germline V gene (reference sequence). V was trimmed by 9 bases and J by 7 bases, leaving 30 bases between them. CDR3 length equals 18 residues. DNA for the CDR3: TGTGCCAGTCGAGAAGGCAGGATTGTATCTTTTGGAGGTGAAAAACTGTTTTTT. It encodes CASREGRIVSFGGEKLFF.

The V gene is TRBV5-1, the J gene TRBJ1-1; D is possibly TRBD1 (5 bases). The germline V and J ends were trimmed by 0 bases and 9 bases, with 9 bases remaining between them. The CDR3 consists of 12 residues. CDR1 and CDR2 (germline): SGHRS, YFSETQ. The CDR3 reads CASSLEGEQAFF. DNA of the CDR3: TGCGCCAGCAGCTTGGAAGGGGAACAAGCTTTCTTT.

The chain couples TRBV30 to TRBJ2-7, with D tentatively TRBD1 (6 bases). V was shortened by 5 bases and J by 3 bases, with 17 bases between the two germline ends. The CDR3 covers 14 residues. The germline CDR1 and CDR2 sequences are GTSNPN and SVGIG (reference sequence). CDR3 DNA sequence: TGTGCCTGGGGCTCCGGGACAAGATACTACGAGCAGTACTTC. Translated: CAWGSGTRYYEQYF.

This rearrangement joins TRBV16 to TRBJ1-5, with a tentative D call TRBD1 (5 bases). Trimming took 2 bases from V and 7 from J, leaving 15 bases between them. The V gene's germline CDR1 is KGHSY and CDR2 FQNENV. The CDR3 has 15 residues. Written as DNA, the CDR3 is TGTGCCAGCAGCCAAATTGGTAGGGGTGACCAGCCCCAGCATTTT. Translated, it gives CASSQIGRGDQPQHF.

This chain joins TRBV15 and TRBJ1-4; D may be TRBD1 (5 bases). CDR1 and CDR2 from the germline V gene are LNHNV and YYDKDF (reference sequence). This CDR3 comprises 15 residues. V shed 1 base and J shed 2 bases, with 8 bases lying between them. The CDR3 sequence is CATSRGGTTNEKLFF. For the CDR3, the DNA is TGTGCCACCAGCAGAGGGGGGACTACTAATGAAAAACTGTTTTTT.

This clone was recorded many times. The chain is built from TRBV9 and TRBJ2-3; tentative D call: TRBD2 (6 bases). Trimming removed 3 bases from V and 3 bases from J, with 14 bases in between. There are 15 residues in the CDR3. Per germline, CDR1 SGDLS and CDR2 YYNGEE. The CDR3 spells CASSGSASATDTQYF. DNA for the CDR3: TGTGCCAGCAGCGGGTCGGCTAGCGCAACAGATACGCAGTATTTT.

J is TRBJ2-2 and V is TRBV30, with D possibly matching TRBD2 (6 bases). CDR3 length equals 15 residues. Trimming removed 1 base from V and 3 bases from J, with 12 bases in between. The germline V gene has CDR1 GTSNPN and CDR2 SVGIG (reference sequence). For the CDR3, the DNA is TGTGCCTGGAGTGCCGGGGGACGCTACACCGGGGAGCTGTTTTTT. Translating it yields CAWSAGGRYTGELFF.

The V call is TRBV11-2, the J call TRBJ2-1; 8 nucleotides agree with TRBD2. Losses at the gene ends were 1 base for V and 0 bases for J; bases not matched to a gene: 8. Germline V gene lookup returns CDR1 SGHAT and CDR2 FQNNGV. CDR3 size: 18 residues. CDR3 bases: TGTGCCAGCAGCTTAGTTGGTGGTACTAGCGGCTCCTACAATGAGCAGTTCTTC. Amino acids: CASSLVGGTSGSYNEQFF.

This clone was found once. CDR3 sequence: CASSPAAGGADTQYF. CDR3 in DNA: TGTGCCAGCAGCCCGGCGGCGGGGGGCGCAGATACGCAGTATTTT. The rearrangement uses TRBV5-4 and TRBJ2-3; 8 nucleotides align to TRBD2. The J segment lost 4 bases and the V segment lost 4 bases, leaving 8 bases of the junction unmatched. Germline CDR1 is SGHNT and CDR2 is YYREEE (reference sequence). This CDR3 comprises 15 residues.

Remarks on this clone: This sample also contains other DNA sequences that code for the same CDR3. The chain links TRBV5-4 to TRBJ1-1; maybe TRBD1 (5 bases). The V gene's germline CDR1 is SGHNT and CDR2 YYREEE (reference sequence). The CDR3 extends over 14 amino acids. V lost 3 bases, J lost 1 base, and 10 bases lay in between. The CDR3 bases are TGTGCCAGCAGCTATCCCGGACAGAACACTGAAGCTTTCTTT. Translating it yields CASSYPGQNTEAFF.

The chain is built from TRBV6-5 and TRBJ1-4, with TRBD1 identical over 8 bases. This CDR3 has 14 residues. In germline, CDR1 is MNHEY, CDR2 SVGAGI. The J segment lost 7 bases and the V segment lost 6 bases, leaving 7 bases of the junction unmatched. The CDR3 nucleotides read TGTGCCAGCAGAACCACAGGGGGGGGTGAAAAACTGTTTTTT. Protein product: CASRTTGGGEKLFF.

This chain uses TRBV19 with TRBJ1-1; 7 nucleotides match TRBD1. V lost 4 bases, J lost 0 bases, and 5 bases stayed unmatched. The germline V gene has CDR1 LNHDA and CDR2 SQIVND (reference sequence). CDR3 length: 15 residues. DNA of the CDR3: TGTGCCAGTAGTAGACGGACAGGACTGAACACTGAAGCTTTCTTT. This encodes CASSRRTGLNTEAFF.

V usage is TRBV10-3 and J usage is TRBJ1-1; D remains unclear. Germline V gene lookup returns CDR1 ENHRY and CDR2 SYGVKD. This CDR3 has 15 residues. V shed 7 bases and J shed 5 bases, with 20 bases lying between them. Written as DNA, the CDR3 is TGTGCCATCACTACCCTCCGGGAGAAGAGAACTGAAGCTTTCTTT. It specifies CAITTLREKRTEAFF.

The chain couples TRBV11-2 to TRBJ2-1, with 8 bases fitting TRBD2. This CDR3 is built from 18 residues. V was clipped by 1 base and J by 0 bases; unmatched bases: 8. Germline V gene sequence: CDR1 SGHAT, CDR2 FQNNGV. The CDR3 protein is CASSLASGSVRSYNEQFF. Here the CDR3 DNA reads TGTGCCAGCAGCTTAGCAAGCGGGAGCGTCCGCTCCTACAATGAGCAGTTCTTC. The full variable domain, its missing parts supplied by reference TRBV11-2 and TRBJ2-1, is EAGVAQSPRYKIIEKRQSVAFWCNPISGHATLYWYQQILGQGPKLLIQFQNNGVVDDSQLPKDRFSAERLKGVDSTLKIQPAKLEDSAVYLCASSLASGSVRSYNEQFFGPGTRLTVL.

Details on this clone: One end of the junction fails to match germline, which may point to a read error. V gene TRBV6-6 combines with J gene TRBJ1-1; weak D call: TRBD1 (5 bases). Germline CDR1 is MNHNY and CDR2 is SVGAGI (reference sequence). CDR3 length: 13 amino acids. In DNA, the CDR3 is TGTGCCAGCAGTTACGCCTCGGAAGGGGCAATCTCATTT. It translates to CASSYASEGAISF.

This clone was seen more than once but under ten times. This rearrangement joins TRBV5-1 to TRBJ2-4; no clear D gene. V dropped 4 bases and J dropped 1 base, with 18 bases sitting between them. The germline V gene encodes CDR1 SGHRS and CDR2 YFSETQ. The CDR3 is 17 residues long. Here the CDR3 DNA reads TGCGCCAGCAGCCCGGGTTTGTCCGATCCGGCCAAAAACATTCAGTACTTC. This codes for CASSPGLSDPAKNIQYF.

In regard to this clone: The DNA is left out, because the CDR3 cannot be placed on it with certainty; the CDR3 is given as TCRdb lists it. V is TRBV2 and J is TRBJ1-1. CDR1 is SNHLY, CDR2 FYNNEI, per germline. The CDR3 is 13 residues long, counting both termini. The CDR3: CASSTSGGMEAFF.